The clone carrying this TCR beta chain rates as medium-sized. How the authors handled the data: Estimates of nucleated cell counts were drawn from the amplification of reference gene primers. Profiled with immunoSEQ multiplex PCR; TCRdb holds only in-frame clones, not every one. That table supplies the V and J calls and clone size; D and trimming were determined from the DNA. The repertoire consists of about 50,000 clones, with about 85% occurring once and the leading ten covering 5.9%. The data belong to a study of blood T cell repertoires in COVID-19. Study-wide context: The United States, Italy and Spain were the sources of the acute and convalescent COVID-19 samples. T cells, B-cell-depleted T cells, or PBMCs supplied cDNA or gDNA.

This CDR3 comprises 15 residues. The ends were cut back, 1 base at V and 4 bases at J, with 13 bases in the middle. The germline V gene has CDR1 SGHVS and CDR2 FNYEAQ. The V and J genes are TRBV7-6 and TRBJ1-2; D is unresolved. Sequencing used peripheral blood. This receptor was taken from a woman in her sixties or seventies with acute or convalescent COVID-19. The CDR3 protein is CASSLGADEVYGYTF. In DNA, the CDR3 is TGTGCCAGCAGCTTAGGGGCAGACGAAGTCTATGGCTACACCTTC.